This T cell receptor beta chain was recovered during a study of CD8 T cells in ankylosing spondylitis. Findings and limits, study-wide: Within ankylosing spondylitis blood, a TCR beta motif made up of seven to nine highly homologous variants appeared to be characteristic.

This clonotype was counted at least ten times. Its matching antigen is unknown. The V segment lost 3 bases and the J segment 8 bases; nucleotides outside the gene matches: 4. This CDR3 comprises 13 residues. Each CDR3 protein gets one entry after TCRdb re-called the 5' RACE reads with MiXCR. The sample consists of around 210,000 distinct CDR3 sequences, roughly 8% of them appearing once. The V and J genes are TRBV12-3 or TRBV12-4 and TRBJ2-1, with TRBD1 identical over 7 bases. The receptor comes from a female donor with ankylosing spondylitis or in good health (not recorded which). What was sequenced was blood, either unsorted or a sorted T cell fraction (not recorded which). The CDR3 coding sequence is TGTGCCAGCAGTTTGCAGGGGGTCCATGAGCAGTTCTTC. Its translation is CASSLQGVHEQFF.